The clone carrying this TCR beta chain occurred a few times. As yet, its antigen is unknown. This sample is part of a study of CD4 T cells in relation to SARS-CoV-2 and coronaviruses. The overall study: Controls used an HIV-1 Nef peptide pool or no peptide.

Data came from immunoSEQ multiplex PCR; TCRdb stores just in-frame clones and leaves some out. The data show tens of thousands of clones, around 78% seen once. Before the COVID-19 pandemic, during about 2010-2018, CD4+ T cells were taken from unexposed donors. CD4+ T cells were isolated from the cells after around 11 days of culture. Sequenced input: CD4+ T cells from PBMCs, cultured in vitro. This sequence originates from a human donor in good health.

The CDR3 sequence is CRTGSYEQYF. The CDR3 DNA reads as TGCAGGACAGGGAGTTACGAGCAGTACTTC. The V and J genes are TRBV20-1 and TRBJ2-7; TRBD1 agrees at 7 bases. Germline V CDR1 and CDR2: DFQATT, SNEGSKA (reference sequence). The CDR3 contains 10 residues.